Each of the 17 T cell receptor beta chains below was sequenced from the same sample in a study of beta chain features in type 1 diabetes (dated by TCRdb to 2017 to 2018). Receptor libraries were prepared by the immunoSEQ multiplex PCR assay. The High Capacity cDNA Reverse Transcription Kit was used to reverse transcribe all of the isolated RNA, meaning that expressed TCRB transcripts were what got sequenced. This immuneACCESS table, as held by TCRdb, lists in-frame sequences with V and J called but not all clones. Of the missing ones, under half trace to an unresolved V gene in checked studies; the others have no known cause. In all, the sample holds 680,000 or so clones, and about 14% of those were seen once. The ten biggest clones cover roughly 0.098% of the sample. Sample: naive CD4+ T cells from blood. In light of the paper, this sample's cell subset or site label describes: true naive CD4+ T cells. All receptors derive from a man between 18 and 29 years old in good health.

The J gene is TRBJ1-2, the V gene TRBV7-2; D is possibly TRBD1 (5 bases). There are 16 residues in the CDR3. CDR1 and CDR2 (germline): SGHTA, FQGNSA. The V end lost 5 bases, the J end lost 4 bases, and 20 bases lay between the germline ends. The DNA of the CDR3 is TGTGCCAGCAGCGTCGCCCCAGGGAACGTAGGCTATGGCTACACCTTC. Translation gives CASSVAPGNVGYGYTF.

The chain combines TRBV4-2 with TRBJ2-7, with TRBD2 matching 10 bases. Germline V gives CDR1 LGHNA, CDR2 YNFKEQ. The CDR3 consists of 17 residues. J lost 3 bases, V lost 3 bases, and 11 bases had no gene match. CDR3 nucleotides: TGTGCCAGCAGCCAGATACGCACGACTAGCGGGTACTACGAGCAGTACTTC. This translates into CASSQIRTTSGYYEQYF.

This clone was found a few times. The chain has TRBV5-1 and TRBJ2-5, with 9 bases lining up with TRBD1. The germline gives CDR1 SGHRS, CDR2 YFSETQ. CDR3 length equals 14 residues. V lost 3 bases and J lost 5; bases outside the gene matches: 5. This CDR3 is CASSSSGTGETQYF. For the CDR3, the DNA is TGCGCCAGCAGCTCCTCCGGGACAGGGGAGACCCAGTACTTC.

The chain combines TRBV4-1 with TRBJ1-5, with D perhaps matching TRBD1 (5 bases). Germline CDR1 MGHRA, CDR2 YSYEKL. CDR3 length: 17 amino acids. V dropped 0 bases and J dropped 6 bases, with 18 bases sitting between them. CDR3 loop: CASSQDPGQGVIQPQHF. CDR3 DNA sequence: TGCGCCAGCAGCCAAGACCCGGGGCAAGGTGTGATTCAGCCCCAGCATTTT.

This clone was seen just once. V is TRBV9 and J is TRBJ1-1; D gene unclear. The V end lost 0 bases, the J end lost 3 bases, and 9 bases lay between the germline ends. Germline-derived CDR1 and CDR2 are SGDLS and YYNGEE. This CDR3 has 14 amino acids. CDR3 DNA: TGTGCCAGCAGCGTAGAGTCCGGATACACTGAAGCTTTCTTT. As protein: CASSVESGYTEAFF.

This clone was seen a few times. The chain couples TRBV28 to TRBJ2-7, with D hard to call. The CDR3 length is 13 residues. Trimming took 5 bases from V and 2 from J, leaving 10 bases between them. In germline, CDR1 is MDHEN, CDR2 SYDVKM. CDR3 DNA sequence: TGTGCCAGCAGTAGACTTTCTCCCTACGAGCAGTACTTC. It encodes CASSRLSPYEQYF. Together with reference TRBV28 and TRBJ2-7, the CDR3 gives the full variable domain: DVKVTQSSRYLVKRTGEKVFLECVQDMDHENMFWYRQDPGLGLRLIYFSYDVKMKEKGDIPEGYSVSREKKERFSLILESASTNQTSMYLCASSRLSPYEQYFGPGTRLTVT.

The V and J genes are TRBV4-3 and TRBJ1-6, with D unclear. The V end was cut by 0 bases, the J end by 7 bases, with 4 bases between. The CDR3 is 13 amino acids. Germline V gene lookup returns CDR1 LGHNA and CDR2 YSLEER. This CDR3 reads CASSQEWNSPLHF. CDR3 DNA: TGCGCCAGCAGCCAAGAGTGGAATTCACCCCTCCACTTT.

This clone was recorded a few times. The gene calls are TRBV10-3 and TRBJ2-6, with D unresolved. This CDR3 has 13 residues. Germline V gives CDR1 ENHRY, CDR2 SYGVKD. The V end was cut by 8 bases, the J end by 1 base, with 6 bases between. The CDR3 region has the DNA TGTGCCATCGAAGAGTCTGGGGCCAACGTCCTGACTTTC. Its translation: CAIEESGANVLTF.

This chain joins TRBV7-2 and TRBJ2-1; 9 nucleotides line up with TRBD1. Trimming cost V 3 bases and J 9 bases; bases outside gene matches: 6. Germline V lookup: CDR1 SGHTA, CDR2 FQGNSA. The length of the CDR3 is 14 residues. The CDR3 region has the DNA TGTGCCAGCAGCTTTGGGACAGGGATGGCTGAGCAGTTCTTC. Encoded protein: CASSFGTGMAEQFF. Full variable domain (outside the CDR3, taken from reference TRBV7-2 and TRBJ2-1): GAGVSQSPSNKVTEKGKDVELRCDPISGHTALYWYRQSLGQGLEFLIYFQGNSAPDKSGLPSDRFSAERTGGSVSTLTIQRTQQEDSAVYLCASSFGTGMAEQFFGPGTRLTVL.

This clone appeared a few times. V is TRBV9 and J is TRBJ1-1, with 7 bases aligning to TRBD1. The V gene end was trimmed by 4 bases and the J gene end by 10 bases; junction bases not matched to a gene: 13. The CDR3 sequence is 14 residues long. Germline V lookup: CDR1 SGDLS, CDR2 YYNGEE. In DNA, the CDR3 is TGTGCCAGCAGCCGTGACAGGGCCCGAGACCGAGCTTTCTTT. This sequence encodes CASSRDRARDRAFF.

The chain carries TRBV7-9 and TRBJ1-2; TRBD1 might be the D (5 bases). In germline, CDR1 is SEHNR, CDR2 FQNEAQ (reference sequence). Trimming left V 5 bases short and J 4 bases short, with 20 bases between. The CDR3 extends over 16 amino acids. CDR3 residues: CASSLSGPLGGYGYTF. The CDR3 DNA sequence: TGTGCCAGCAGCCTCTCCGGACCGCTGGGGGGCTATGGCTACACCTTC.

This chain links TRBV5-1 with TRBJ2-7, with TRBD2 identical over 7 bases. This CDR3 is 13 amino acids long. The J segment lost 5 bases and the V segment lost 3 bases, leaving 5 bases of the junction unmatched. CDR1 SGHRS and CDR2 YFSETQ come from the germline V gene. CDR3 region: CASSSRGEHEQYF. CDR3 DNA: TGCGCCAGCAGCTCTCGGGGGGAACACGAGCAGTACTTC.

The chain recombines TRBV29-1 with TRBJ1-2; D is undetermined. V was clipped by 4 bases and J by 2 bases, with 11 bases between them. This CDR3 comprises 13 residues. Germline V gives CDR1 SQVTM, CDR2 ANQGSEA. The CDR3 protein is CSVVVSANYGYTF. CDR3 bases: TGCAGCGTTGTTGTTTCCGCCAACTATGGCTACACCTTC.

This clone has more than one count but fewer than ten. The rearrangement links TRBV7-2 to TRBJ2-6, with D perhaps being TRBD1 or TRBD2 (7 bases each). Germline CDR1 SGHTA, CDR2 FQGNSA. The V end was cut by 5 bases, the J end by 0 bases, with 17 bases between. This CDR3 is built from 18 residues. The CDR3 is CASSPTGRVYSGANVLTF. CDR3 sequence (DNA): TGTGCCAGCAGCCCGACAGGGAGGGTGTACTCTGGGGCCAACGTCCTGACTTTC. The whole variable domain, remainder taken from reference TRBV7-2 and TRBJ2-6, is GAGVSQSPSNKVTEKGKDVELRCDPISGHTALYWYRQSLGQGLEFLIYFQGNSAPDKSGLPSDRFSAERTGGSVSTLTIQRTQQEDSAVYLCASSPTGRVYSGANVLTFGAGSRLTVL.

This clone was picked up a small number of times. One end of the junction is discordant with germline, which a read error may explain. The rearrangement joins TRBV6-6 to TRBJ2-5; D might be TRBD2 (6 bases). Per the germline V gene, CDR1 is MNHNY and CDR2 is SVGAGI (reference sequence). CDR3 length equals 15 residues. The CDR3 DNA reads TGTGCCAGCCGTTATAGCGGTGGGAGACAAGAGACCCAGTACTTC. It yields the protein CASRYSGGRQETQYF.

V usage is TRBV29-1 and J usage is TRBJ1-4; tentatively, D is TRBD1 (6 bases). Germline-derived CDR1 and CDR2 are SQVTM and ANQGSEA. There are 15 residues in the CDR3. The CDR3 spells CSIRTALGGNEKLFF. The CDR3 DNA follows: TGCAGTATAAGGACAGCCCTCGGGGGGAATGAAAAACTGTTTTTT.

The CDR3 reads CAVGTYSGNTIYF. CDR3 coding DNA: TGTGCGGTAGGCACTTACTCTGGAAACACCATATATTTT. The chain links TRBV7-9 to TRBJ1-3; the D is unclear. The CDR3 has 13 residues. Germline-derived CDR1 and CDR2 are SEHNR and FQNEAQ (reference sequence). Full variable domain (rest looked up from reference TRBV7-9 and TRBJ1-3): DTGVSQNPRHKITKRGQNVTFRCDPISEHNRLYWYRQTLGQGPEFLTYFQNEAQLEKSRLLSDRFSAERPKGSFSTLEIQRTEQGDSAMYLCAVGTYSGNTIYFGEGSWLTVV.